These 16 T cell receptor beta chains were all obtained from the same sample, sequenced in a study of cytomegalovirus exposure and HLA in healthy donors. The PCR used 60 Vbeta and 13 Jbeta primers. The protocol was immunoSEQ multiplex PCR, while the TCRdb copy is restricted to in-frame clones and leaves out a portion. The repertoire holds 190,000 or so clones, roughly 78% seen once, with roughly 1.4% in the top ten. Sequenced sample: PBMCs. Every receptor here comes from a girl between 5 and 17 years old in good health and CMV-seropositive.

The V gene is TRBV19, the J gene TRBJ1-1; 8 bases line up with TRBD1. The CDR3 contains 14 residues. CDR1 is LNHDA, CDR2 SQIVND, per germline (reference sequence). J gave up 5 bases and V 5 bases, and 7 bases lay outside the gene matches. The CDR3 DNA is TGTGCCAGTAGTCCCCAGGGGGCATCTACTGAAGCTTTCTTT. It encodes CASSPQGASTEAFF. The full variable domain, in which reference TRBV19 and TRBJ1-1 provide the parts outside the CDR3, is DGGITQSPKYLFRKEGQNVTLSCEQNLNHDAMYWYRQDPGQGLRLIYYSQIVNDFQKGDIAEGYSVSREKKESFPLTVTSAQKNPTAFYLCASSPQGASTEAFFGQGTRLTVV.

This sequence joins TRBV10-2 and TRBJ1-1; 8 bases align to TRBD1. Trimming at V came to 5 bases and at J to 4 bases, leaving 9 bases not matched to a gene. This CDR3 is built from 15 residues. Germline CDR1 WSHSY, CDR2 SAAADI. The CDR3 loop reads CASSHSQGAPTEAFF. The CDR3 region has the DNA TGCGCCAGCAGTCACTCCCAGGGGGCGCCCACTGAAGCTTTCTTT.

The rearrangement uses TRBV4-3 and TRBJ1-1; a weak D match, TRBD1 (5 bases). CDR3 size: 16 residues. The V end was cut by 5 bases, the J end by 0 bases, with 16 bases between. Germline V CDR1 and CDR2: LGHNA, YSLEER. The CDR3 loop reads CASSKNPGLMNTEAFF. The DNA for the CDR3 is TGCGCCAGCAGCAAAAACCCGGGACTCATGAACACTGAAGCTTTCTTT.

The chain joins TRBV7-8 to TRBJ2-7, with 10 nucleotides matching TRBD2. Germline V gives CDR1 SGHVS, CDR2 FQNEAQ. The V segment lost 2 bases and the J segment 1 base; nucleotides outside the gene matches: 11. CDR3 size: 18 residues. CDR3 coding DNA: TGTGCCAGCAGCTTAAGATTAGCGGGGGGCGGCAAATCCTACGAGCAGTACTTC. Translating gives CASSLRLAGGGKSYEQYF.

This clone occurred a few times. V is TRBV13 and J is TRBJ2-5; D unclear. CDR1 and CDR2 (germline): PRHDT, FYEKMQ (reference sequence). The CDR3 runs to 11 residues. V lost 5 bases to trimming and J lost 3 bases, with 4 bases between them. Here the CDR3 DNA reads TGTGCCAGCAGCAATAAAGAGACCCAGTACTTC. Translated: CASSNKETQYF.

The chain is built from TRBV19 and TRBJ1-1; 7 bases fit TRBD1. V was pared by 4 bases and J by 0 bases, with 8 bases of the junction left unmatched. The CDR3 totals 16 residues. Germline CDR1 and CDR2: LNHDA and SQIVND (reference sequence). The CDR3 DNA sequence: TGTGCCAGTAGTAGTCGCTTGACAGGGCTGAACACTGAAGCTTTCTTT. Translating it yields CASSSRLTGLNTEAFF.

CDR3 sequence: CAISEPRDRGREQYF. CDR3 nucleotide sequence: TGTGCCATCAGTGAGCCCCGGGACAGGGGACGAGAGCAGTACTTC. The V call is TRBV10-3, the J call TRBJ2-7, with 10 nucleotides matching TRBD1. This CDR3 spans 15 amino acids. V was clipped by 2 bases and J by 7 bases; unmatched bases: 8. Per germline, CDR1 ENHRY and CDR2 SYGVKD.

This clone was counted only a few times. This chain joins TRBV29-1 and TRBJ2-7; 7 bases are shared with TRBD2. With V trimmed by 4 bases and J by 2 bases, 2 bases remained unmatched. The CDR3 is made up of 12 amino acids. Germline V gives CDR1 SQVTM, CDR2 ANQGSEA. The CDR3 region has the DNA TGCAGCGTTGGTGCGGGGGCCTACGAGCAGTACTTC. This encodes CSVGAGAYEQYF.

A single count supports this clone. The chain recombines TRBV2 with TRBJ2-1; D may be TRBD1 (7 bases). Per the germline V gene, CDR1 is SNHLY and CDR2 is FYNNEI. Trimming cost V 10 bases and J 2 bases, with 12 bases left between them. This CDR3 has 13 amino acids. The CDR3 nucleotides are TGTGCCACGCCAGGGGGGCCCTACAATGAGCAGTTCTTC. Translated, it gives CATPGGPYNEQFF.

This chain uses TRBV27 with TRBJ2-1; no firm D call. V lost 1 base to trimming and J lost 4 bases, with 5 bases between them. Germline loops: CDR1 MNHEY, CDR2 SMNVEV (reference sequence). This CDR3 is 13 amino acids long. The CDR3: CASSLYSYNEQFF. The CDR3, as DNA: TGTGCCAGCAGTTTATACAGTTACAATGAGCAGTTCTTC.

There are a few counts of this clone. CDR3 nucleotide sequence: TGCGCCAGCAGCCAAGCCTCGACAGACTACGAGCAGTACTTC. Encoded protein: CASSQASTDYEQYF. The chain couples TRBV4-3 to TRBJ2-7; TRBD1 is a possible D gene (5 bases). V was cut by 1 base and J by 3 bases, with 10 bases left in between. CDR3 length: 14 residues. CDR1 is LGHNA, CDR2 YSLEER, per germline.

V usage is TRBV27 and J usage is TRBJ2-3, with 12 bases aligning to TRBD1. The CDR3 extends over 16 amino acids. J lost 6 bases, V lost 4 bases, and 8 bases had no gene match. Germline CDR1 is MNHEY and CDR2 is SMNVEV (reference sequence). The CDR3 nucleotides read TGTGCCAGCAGTTCCGGGACAGGGGGCGTTGCGGATACGCAGTATTTT. This encodes CASSSGTGGVADTQYF.

This chain uses TRBV5-5 with TRBJ1-4; no firm D call. This CDR3 has 18 amino acids. CDR1 and CDR2 from the germline V gene are SGHKS and YYEKEE (reference sequence). Trimming cost V 1 base and J 4 bases, with 20 bases left between them. In DNA form, the CDR3 reads TGTGCCAGCAGCTTGTCGCTGATGGGCGGGCGAAGTAATGAAAAACTGTTTTTT. It translates to CASSLSLMGGRSNEKLFF.

The rearrangement uses TRBV6-5 and TRBJ2-1; 10 nucleotides agree with TRBD2. This CDR3 is 14 amino acids long. Trimming at V came to 6 bases and at J to 6 bases, leaving 5 bases not matched to a gene. Germline V CDR1 and CDR2: MNHEY, SVGAGI. In nucleotides, the CDR3 is TGTGCCAGCAGGCAGCGGGGGGGGGTCAATGAGCAGTTCTTC. Protein sequence: CASRQRGGVNEQFF.

This chain connects TRBV2 to TRBJ2-5; 10 bases are shared with TRBD2. The CDR3 loop spans 15 amino acids. With V trimmed by 4 bases and J by 2 bases, 4 bases remained unmatched. In germline, CDR1 is SNHLY, CDR2 FYNNEI. CDR3 nucleotide sequence: TGTGCCAGCAGTGGCTCTAGCGGGGGACAAGAGACCCAGTACTTC. It codes for CASSGSSGGQETQYF.

This chain connects TRBV19 to TRBJ2-7; 7 nucleotides line up with TRBD1. The CDR3 is 13 amino acids. The ends lost 4 bases at V and 1 base at J; junction bases unmatched: 1. Germline V gene lookup returns CDR1 LNHDA and CDR2 SQIVND (reference sequence). The DNA of the CDR3 is TGTGCCAGTAGTAGGGACAGATCCTACGAGCAGTACTTC. It specifies CASSRDRSYEQYF.